These 26 T cell receptor beta chains originate from one sample sequenced in a study of shared clonotypes between healthy human individuals. Generated by immunoSEQ multiplex PCR, the TCRdb table keeps only in-frame clones and is missing some. Counted here are approximately 1,500,000 clones, 95% to 97% occurring once; the ten biggest clones make up over 1%. The sample comprised naive CD4+ T cells sorted from blood. Described subset: CD45RA+ positively selected. The receptors stem from a man between 25 and 39 years old in good health.

In nucleotides, the CDR3 is TGTGCCAGCAGTTTATCGGAGGATGAAAAACTGTTTTTT. Translation: CASSLSEDEKLFF. V and J are TRBV28 and TRBJ1-4; unclear D gene. V shed 1 base and J shed 6 bases, with 6 bases lying between them. The CDR3 runs 13 residues. Per the germline V gene, CDR1 is MDHEN and CDR2 is SYDVKM.

The CDR3 coding sequence is TGTGCCAGCAGCTTGGGGCAGGGAGTAACCGGGGAGCTGTTTTTT. It translates to CASSLGQGVTGELFF. The genes are TRBV5-4 and TRBJ2-2; the D call may be TRBD1 or TRBD2 (5 bases each). The CDR3 extends over 15 amino acids. The germline V gene encodes CDR1 SGHNT and CDR2 YYREEE (reference sequence). V was pared by 0 bases and J by 5 bases, with 11 bases between.

The rearrangement uses TRBV19 and TRBJ2-2; 7 bases are shared with TRBD2. Looked up from germline, CDR1 is LNHDA and CDR2 is SQIVND (reference sequence). CDR3 length: 17 amino acids. J lost 0 bases, V lost 5 bases, and 9 bases had no gene match. DNA for the CDR3: TGTGCCAGTAGTCTCCCTCGGGGGAGGGCGAACACCGGGGAGCTGTTTTTT. This codes for CASSLPRGRANTGELFF.

This chain connects TRBV10-3 to TRBJ2-3, with 10 bases matching TRBD2. Germline CDR1 and CDR2: ENHRY and SYGVKD. The ends lost 5 bases at V and 2 bases at J; junction bases unmatched: 1. There are 14 residues in the CDR3. The CDR3 is CAISSGRDTDTQYF. The CDR3 DNA is TGTGCCATCAGTAGCGGGAGGGACACAGATACGCAGTATTTT.

The chain combines TRBV9 with TRBJ1-2; D is unresolved. The CDR3 has 14 residues. V lost 4 bases, J lost 0 bases, and 10 bases lay in between. Germline loops: CDR1 SGDLS, CDR2 YYNGEE. The CDR3 sequence: CASSPRTANYGYTF. DNA for the CDR3: TGTGCCAGCAGCCCGCGGACGGCTAACTATGGCTACACCTTC.

The chain has TRBV10-3 and TRBJ1-5; D call uncertain. Germline V gene lookup returns CDR1 ENHRY and CDR2 SYGVKD. This CDR3 has 16 amino acids. V was pared by 2 bases and J by 3 bases, with 14 bases between. CDR3 residues: CAISETPDKHNQPQHF. The CDR3 DNA reads as TGTGCCATCAGTGAGACCCCCGATAAACACAATCAGCCCCAGCATTTT.

Here the CDR3 reads CASSVAEGRETQYF. In nucleotides, the CDR3 is TGTGCCAGCAGCGTAGCTGAGGGACGGGAGACCCAGTACTTC. The rearrangement links TRBV9 to TRBJ2-5; D tentatively fits TRBD1 or TRBD2 (5 bases each). V shed 0 bases and J shed 5 bases, with 11 bases lying between them. From germline, CDR1 is SGDLS and CDR2 YYNGEE. The CDR3 has 14 residues.

The DNA for the CDR3 is TGTGCCAGCAGTGAACCCGGCACCTCGAGAAACATTCAGTACTTC. Translating gives CASSEPGTSRNIQYF. The gene calls are TRBV2 and TRBJ2-4; D not resolved. The CDR3 is 15 residues long. Germline V gene sequence: CDR1 SNHLY, CDR2 FYNNEI. The V end lost 2 bases, the J end lost 6 bases, and 14 bases lay between the germline ends. The full variable domain, completed using reference TRBV2 and TRBJ2-4, is EPEVTQTPSHQVTQMGQEVILRCVPISNHLYFYWYRQILGQKVEFLVSFYNNEISEKSEIFDDQFSVERPDGSNFTLKIRSTKLEDSAMYFCASSEPGTSRNIQYFGAGTRLSVL.

V gene TRBV30 combines with J gene TRBJ2-1; 8 bases line up with TRBD2. CDR1 is GTSNPN, CDR2 SVGIG, per germline (reference sequence). CDR3 length: 16 residues. The V gene end was trimmed by 2 bases and the J gene end by 0 bases; junction bases not matched to a gene: 6. The CDR3 reads CAWSRLALNSYNEQFF. CDR3 nucleotides: TGTGCCTGGAGTAGACTAGCGCTCAACTCCTACAATGAGCAGTTCTTC.

The V call is TRBV6-5, the J call TRBJ2-3; 7 bases fit TRBD2. Trimming took 1 base from V and 4 from J; bases not matched to a gene: 8. Germline V gives CDR1 MNHEY, CDR2 SVGAGI. This CDR3 region has 16 residues. The CDR3 DNA is TGTGCCAGCAGTTACTTGTTGGCGGGAGTCCCAGATACGCAGTATTTT. This codes for CASSYLLAGVPDTQYF.

This clone was picked up one time. The genes are TRBV9 and TRBJ1-1; tentatively, D is TRBD1 (5 bases). CDR1 SGDLS and CDR2 YYNGEE come from the germline V gene. The ends were cut back, 4 bases at V and 5 bases at J, with 15 bases in the middle. The CDR3 is 14 residues long. CDR3 amino acids: CASSLTGGGTEAFF. The CDR3 coding sequence is TGTGCCAGCAGCCTTACGGGGGGTGGAACTGAAGCTTTCTTT.

The chain carries TRBV5-1 and TRBJ1-4; D remains unclear. The CDR3 spans 14 residues. V was shortened by 4 bases and J by 8 bases, with 15 bases between the two germline ends. The V gene's germline CDR1 is SGHRS and CDR2 YFSETQ. The CDR3 here is CASSLDMGAEKLFF. CDR3 sequence (DNA): TGCGCCAGCAGCCTCGACATGGGAGCCGAAAAACTGTTTTTT.

The rearrangement uses TRBV9 and TRBJ1-2, with D perhaps TRBD1 (6 bases). The CDR3 runs 17 residues. V lost 0 bases and J lost 3, with 18 bases in between. CDR1 is SGDLS and CDR2 is YYNGEE in the germline V gene. The CDR3 region has the DNA TGTGCCAGCAGCGTAGCCCCCCGGATGACAGGCCACTATGGCTACACCTTC. It translates to CASSVAPRMTGHYGYTF.

V is TRBV28 and J is TRBJ1-2; TRBD1 matches at 8 bases. Germline CDR1 MDHEN, CDR2 SYDVKM. This CDR3 is built from 13 residues. V shed 7 bases, J shed 2 bases, and the junction held 3 bases outside the gene matches. The CDR3 nucleotides read TGTGCCAGCAATGACAGGGGAAACTATGGCTACACCTTC. It is translated as CASNDRGNYGYTF.

V is TRBV7-8 and J is TRBJ1-4, with a tentative D call TRBD1 (5 bases). This CDR3 spans 15 amino acids. Trimming left V 6 bases short and J 2 bases short, with 13 bases between. Germline values: CDR1 SGHVS, CDR2 FQNEAQ. CDR3 in amino acids: CASRSLGGTNEKLFF. The DNA of the CDR3 is TGTGCCAGCAGGTCCTTGGGGGGTACTAATGAAAAACTGTTTTTT.

The rearrangement uses TRBV28 and TRBJ2-7; D gene ambiguous. Trimming took 10 bases from V and 2 from J, leaving 21 bases between them. The V gene's germline CDR1 is MDHEN and CDR2 SYDVKM. The CDR3 spans 15 residues. The CDR3 reads CATRTVGTDPYEQYF. The CDR3 nucleotides are TGTGCCACCAGGACGGTAGGTACCGATCCCTACGAGCAGTACTTC.

This clone was recorded only once. V and J are TRBV11-3 and TRBJ2-1, with TRBD2 matching 8 bases. Germline V lookup: CDR1 SGHNT, CDR2 YENEEA. The length of the CDR3 is 15 residues. V was clipped by 7 bases and J by 5 bases; unmatched bases: 10. CDR3 DNA sequence: TGTGCCAGCACCGCGGGGGGAGGCAGAAACAATGAGCAGTTCTTC. Its translation: CASTAGGGRNNEQFF.

The V and J genes are TRBV19 and TRBJ1-5; 8 positions match TRBD1. Germline assignment: CDR1 LNHDA and CDR2 SQIVND (reference sequence). The CDR3 runs 14 residues. V dropped 5 bases and J dropped 5; count of bases not matched to a gene: 5. This CDR3 reads CASSLRQGHQPQHF. CDR3 coding DNA: TGTGCCAGTAGTCTCAGACAGGGGCATCAGCCCCAGCATTTT.

The chain carries TRBV6-1 and TRBJ1-5; TRBD1 is a possible D gene (6 bases). Germline assignment: CDR1 MNHNS and CDR2 SASEGT. Deletions cut 4 bases from V and 7 bases from J, with 14 bases between. CDR3 length: 14 amino acids. CDR3 nucleotides: TGTGCCAGCAGTGCGGGGGGGGCGCGACAGCCCCAGCATTTT. Amino acids: CASSAGGARQPQHF.

The rearrangement joins TRBV7-2 to TRBJ2-2; D gene uncertain. CDR3 length: 14 amino acids. The ends were cut back, 3 bases at V and 6 bases at J, with 11 bases in the middle. CDR1 SGHTA and CDR2 FQGNSA come from the germline V gene. The CDR3 region is CASSLSVKSGELFF. The CDR3 DNA is TGTGCCAGCAGCTTGTCCGTAAAATCCGGGGAGCTGTTTTTT.

This chain uses TRBV30 with TRBJ2-7; 8 bases align to TRBD2. Trimming at V came to 0 bases and at J to 3 bases, leaving 4 bases not matched to a gene. The V gene's germline CDR1 is GTSNPN and CDR2 SVGIG (reference sequence). CDR3 length: 14 amino acids. The CDR3 DNA sequence: TGTGCCTGGAGTGTAGGTAGCGGGATCTACGAGCAGTACTTC. It encodes CAWSVGSGIYEQYF.

The rearrangement uses TRBV9 and TRBJ2-1; possible D gene TRBD1, 6 bases. The germline V and J ends were trimmed by 0 bases and 5 bases, with 12 bases remaining between them. This CDR3 is 15 amino acids long. Germline CDR1 is SGDLS and CDR2 is YYNGEE. CDR3 region: CASSVVMGANNEQFF. As DNA, the CDR3 is TGTGCCAGCAGCGTAGTCATGGGGGCTAACAATGAGCAGTTCTTC.

The chain links TRBV4-2 to TRBJ2-3, with 12 nucleotides matching TRBD2. V was pared by 1 base and J by 4 bases, with 21 bases of the junction left unmatched. Looked up from germline, CDR1 is LGHNA and CDR2 is YNFKEQ. The CDR3 totals 22 residues. This CDR3 reads CASSQGFRASGRALIAADTQYF. The CDR3, as DNA: TGTGCCAGCAGCCAAGGATTCAGGGCTAGCGGGAGGGCCTTGATTGCTGCAGATACGCAGTATTTT.

As to this clone: The sample holds other DNA sequences that translate to the same CDR3. The chain combines TRBV28 with TRBJ2-2; D is undetermined. V lost 5 bases, J lost 1 base, and 5 bases lay in between. The CDR3 is made up of 13 amino acids. CDR1 MDHEN and CDR2 SYDVKM come from the germline V gene. The CDR3 DNA sequence: TGTGCCAGCAGTCAACGGAACACCGGGGAGCTGTTTTTT. Translated, it gives CASSQRNTGELFF.

The rearrangement joins TRBV7-8 to TRBJ2-2, with 9 bases matching TRBD1. Trimming at V came to 4 bases and at J to 8 bases, leaving 14 bases not matched to a gene. The CDR3 loop spans 17 amino acids. CDR1 and CDR2 (germline): SGHVS, FQNEAQ. The CDR3 reads CASSSSTGTGSKGELFF. For the CDR3, the DNA is TGTGCCAGCAGCTCTTCAACGGGGACAGGGAGTAAAGGGGAGCTGTTTTTT.

The chain is built from TRBV30 and TRBJ2-4; 9 nucleotides line up with TRBD2. The germline CDR1 and CDR2 sequences are GTSNPN and SVGIG (reference sequence). After removal of 1 base from V and 2 bases from J, the junction contained 6 bases not matched to a gene. The CDR3 contains 16 residues. CDR3 sequence reads: CAWSGASGRPKNIQYF. The DNA for the CDR3 is TGTGCCTGGAGTGGGGCAAGCGGGAGGCCCAAAAACATTCAGTACTTC.